Listed below are T cell receptor beta chains from one sample, sequenced in a study of T cell responses to AZD1222 COVID-19 vaccine. Method: immunoSEQ multiplex PCR; TCRdb's copy keeps in-frame clones and lacks some. The sample has some 90,000 clones; over 75% are singletons. The input for sequencing was peripheral blood, taken on day 0 of AZD1222 vaccination. These receptors were taken from an adult in good health. Both conserved end residues are part of each CDR3. Fields, in order: J gene, clone size, D gene, CDR3 length, V gene, CDR3 protein, CDR3 DNA. The D gene is left open where the match is weak. Clone size, where shown, is once, few, many, or a class for clones that have expanded.

TRBJ2-7 | NA | NA | 13 | TRBV7-9 | CASSLSGAYEQYF | TGTGCCAGCAGCTTAAGCGGAGCCTACGAGCAGTACTTC
TRBJ1-1 | NA | TRBD1 | 12 | TRBV6-2/TRBV6-3 | CASSGTARSAFF | TGTGCCAGCAGTGGGACAGCAAGAAGCGCTTTCTTT
TRBJ2-1 | NA | TRBD2 | 16 | TRBV3-1/TRBV3-2 | CASSQDYLAGEDEQFF | TGTGCCAGCAGCCAAGACTACCTAGCGGGAGAAGATGAGCAGTTCTTC
TRBJ1-5 | NA | NA | 13 | TRBV27 | CASSYYRDQPQHF | TGTGCCAGCAGTTACTACAGGGATCAGCCCCAGCATTTT
TRBJ2-3 | NA | NA | 14 | TRBV7-2 | CASSLVSTADTQYF | TGTGCCAGCAGCTTAGTGTCAACTGCGGATACGCAGTATTTT
TRBJ1-2 | NA | NA | 17 | TRBV21-1 | CASTDGQGAPVIGGYTF | TGTGCCAGCACCGATGGACAGGGGGCGCCTGTGATCGGTGGCTACACCTTC
TRBJ1-4 | NA | TRBD1 | 15 | TRBV7-9 | CASSPEGADNEKLFF | TGTGCCAGCAGCCCGGAGGGGGCAGACAATGAAAAACTGTTTTTT
TRBJ1-4 | medium-sized | NA | 12 | TRBV6-5 | CASRSGGEKLFF | TGTGCCAGCAGGTCTGGGGGGGAAAAACTGTTTTTT
TRBJ2-1 | NA | NA | 17 | TRBV19 | CASSIDQGRSKYNEQFF | TGTGCCAGTAGTATAGATCAGGGCAGGTCCAAGTACAATGAGCAGTTCTTC
TRBJ2-3 | few | TRBD2 | 15 | TRBV28 | CASSLGGGPTYTQYF | TGTGCCAGCAGTTTAGGGGGGGGACCCACATATACGCAGTATTTT
TRBJ1-4 | NA | NA | 16 | TRBV9 | CASSVAGGMANEKLFF | TGTGCCAGCAGCGTAGCCGGGGGGATGGCTAATGAAAAACTGTTTTTT
TRBJ2-7 | NA | NA | 15 | TRBV5-1 | CASSPRTDSSYEQYF | TGCGCCAGCAGCCCACGGACGGATAGCTCCTACGAGCAGTACTTC
TRBJ2-7 | NA | TRBD1 | 15 | TRBV28 | CASLGDRALSYEQYF | TGTGCCAGCCTTGGGGACAGGGCCCTCTCCTACGAGCAGTACTTC
TRBJ1-4 | NA | TRBD1 | 13 | TRBV5-1 | CASSQQGARKLFF | TGCGCCAGCAGTCAACAGGGGGCGCGAAAACTGTTTTTT
TRBJ2-1 | NA | NA | 16 | TRBV4-2 | CASSQDQGGLYNEQFF | TGTGCCAGCAGCCAAGACCAGGGGGGCCTTTACAATGAGCAGTTCTTC
TRBJ1-6 | few | TRBD1 | 15 | TRBV6-5 | CASSSGQGGNSPLHF | TGTGCCAGCAGTTCGGGACAGGGGGGTAATTCACCCCTCCACTTT
TRBJ1-1 | NA | TRBD1 | 16 | TRBV18 | CASSPQSDRGSTEAFF | TGTGCCAGCTCACCACAATCTGACAGGGGAAGTACTGAAGCTTTCTTT
TRBJ1-3 | NA | NA | 12 | TRBV19 | CASSIRRNTIYF | TGTGCCAGTAGTATACGTCGAAACACCATATATTTT
TRBJ1-2 | NA | NA | 14 | TRBV2 | CASRAGRSNYGYTF | TGTGCCAGCAGGGCCGGAAGGTCCAACTATGGCTACACCTTC
TRBJ2-5 | NA | NA | 17 | TRBV24-1 | CATSDWGGGSDQETQYF | TGTGCCACCAGTGATTGGGGGGGCGGGAGTGATCAAGAGACCCAGTACTTC
TRBJ2-7 | NA | TRBD1 | 16 | TRBV15 | CATSRDPGTGKSEQYF | TGTGCCACCAGCAGAGATCCCGGGACAGGGAAAAGCGAGCAGTACTTC
TRBJ2-7 | once | NA | 10 | TRBV20-1 | CSAPGDEQYF | TGCAGTGCTCCGGGGGACGAGCAGTACTTC
TRBJ2-3 | NA | NA | 15 | TRBV19 | CASSIQGRGTDTQYF | TGTGCCAGTAGTATTCAGGGGCGCGGCACAGATACGCAGTATTTT
TRBJ2-5 | NA | NA | 15 | TRBV9 | CASSRNILGRETQYF | TGTGCCAGCAGCAGGAACATATTGGGAAGAGAGACCCAGTACTTC
TRBJ1-5 | NA | TRBD1 | 18 | TRBV19 | CASSPATGVLDRDQPQHF | TGTGCCAGCTCGCCCGCCACAGGGGTTTTAGATAGGGATCAGCCCCAGCATTTT
TRBJ1-6 | NA | NA | 14 | TRBV5-1 | CASSLVTGTSPLHF | TGCGCCAGCAGCTTGGTAACAGGGACTTCACCCCTCCACTTT
TRBJ1-3 | NA | NA | 17 | TRBV6-2/TRBV6-3 | CASSPGTPITSGNTIYF | TGTGCCAGCAGCCCCGGGACACCTATAACCTCTGGAAACACCATATATTTT
TRBJ1-6 | NA | NA | 14 | TRBV9 | CASSLRQNGSPLHF | TGTGCCAGCAGCCTCCGACAGAACGGTTCACCCCTCCACTTT
TRBJ2-7 | NA | TRBD1 | 12 | TRBV16 | CASSRDSYEQYF | TGTGCCAGCAGCCGGGACAGCTACGAGCAGTACTTC
TRBJ2-2 | NA | TRBD1 | 15 | TRBV19 | CASSAAPGGTGELFF | TGTGCCAGTAGTGCTGCCCCAGGGGGCACCGGGGAGCTGTTTTTT
TRBJ2-3 | NA | NA | 14 | TRBV7-2 | CASSLESLADTQYF | TGTGCCAGCAGCTTAGAAAGCTTGGCAGATACGCAGTATTTT
TRBJ2-1 | NA | TRBD2 | 15 | TRBV3-1/TRBV3-2 | CASSQGRGAYNEQFF | TGTGCCAGCAGCCAAGGGCGGGGGGCCTACAATGAGCAGTTCTTC
TRBJ2-3 | NA | NA | 12 | TRBV9 | CASSSNTDTQYF | TGTGCCAGCAGCTCGAACACAGATACGCAGTATTTT
TRBJ1-6 | NA | TRBD1 | 15 | TRBV5-4 | CASSPGTGYNSPLHF | TGTGCCAGCAGCCCCGGGACAGGCTATAATTCACCCCTCCACTTT
TRBJ2-5 | NA | NA | 13 | TRBV7-3 | CASSLKGGETQYF | TGTGCCAGCAGCTTAAAAGGGGGGGAGACCCAGTACTTC
TRBJ2-7 | NA | TRBD2 | 16 | TRBV28 | CASSRLTSGYSYEQYF | TGTGCCAGCAGCCGACTGACTAGCGGCTACTCCTACGAGCAGTACTTC
TRBJ1-1 | NA | TRBD1 | 14 | TRBV19 | CASNRDRVNTEAFF | TGTGCCAGTAATCGGGACAGGGTGAACACTGAAGCTTTCTTT
TRBJ1-1 | NA | NA | 12 | TRBV29-1 | CSVMTGNAKAFF | TGCAGCGTTATGACAGGCAATGCGAAAGCTTTCTTT
TRBJ2-5 | NA | NA | 13 | TRBV7-2 | CASSLHSQETQYF | TGTGCCAGCAGCTTACACAGCCAAGAGACCCAGTACTTC
TRBJ1-1 | once | TRBD1 | 14 | TRBV7-2 | CASSFTPGGTEAFF | TGTGCCAGCAGCTTTACCCCAGGGGGCACTGAAGCTTTCTTT
TRBJ2-7 | NA | NA | 14 | TRBV28 | CASSSPPRSGEQYF | TGTGCCAGCAGTTCGCCCCCCAGGTCGGGGGAGCAGTACTTC
TRBJ1-2 | NA | TRBD1 | 13 | TRBV6-4 | CASSDPTGYGYTF | TGTGCCAGCAGTGACCCGACAGGGTATGGCTACACCTTC